This T cell receptor beta chain was captured by sequencing in a study of Graves' ophthalmopathy and Graves' hyperthyroidism. Study-level information: At the time of initial diagnosis and before any treatment, peripheral blood was collected.

Amplified material comprised TCR beta CDR3 regions derived from RNA transcripts. Second-round multiplex PCR followed a first-round RT-PCR using HTBI primers. TCRdb recomputed calls from the multiplex PCR reads with MiXCR, one row per CDR3 protein. Of roughly 380,000 distinct CDR3 sequences detected, 15% appear once; the ten largest clones hold roughly 7%. The CDR3 region is 11 residues in length, termini included. Germline lookup yields CDR1 MNHEY and CDR2 SVGAGI. This clonotype was detected many times. The conserved phenylalanine or tryptophan normally closing the CDR3 is absent here, so this likely arose from a read error. Because the CDR3's place on the DNA is in doubt, the DNA is left out and the CDR3 is given as listed by TCRdb. Researchers classed hyperthyroidism as stable given no ophthalmopathy within 18 months of follow-up. Clinical symptoms and serum thyroxine were used for diagnosis; TRAb, thyroid ultrasound and orbital computed tomography were also relied on.

This receptor was taken from a woman aged 18-29 years with stable Graves' hyperthyroidism. Sequenced: peripheral blood. V and J are TRBV6-5 and TRBJ1-1; TRBD1 is the table's D call and was not checked against the DNA. CDR3 region: CASPPTGQGVL.